This TCR beta chain was identified in a study of blood T cell repertoires in COVID-19. Study-level background: Acute and convalescent COVID-19 samples came from the United States, Italy and Spain.

TCRdb's table, derived via immunoSEQ multiplex PCR, lists solely in-frame clones and lacks some. The repertoire holds about 180,000 clones, with about 87% as singletons. Germline V gene sequence: CDR1 SGHTA, CDR2 FQGNSA. The germline V and J ends were trimmed by 1 base and 4 bases, with 14 bases remaining between them. The CDR3 is made up of 16 amino acids. The receptor's source is a young woman with acute or convalescent COVID-19. Source material: peripheral blood. This chain joins TRBV7-2 and TRBJ1-3, with D possibly matching TRBD1 (5 bases). The CDR3: CASSLGGASLGNTIYF. The CDR3 region has the DNA TGTGCCAGCAGCTTAGGGGGCGCATCGTTAGGAAACACCATATATTTT.